The clone carrying this T cell receptor beta chain was picked up a small number of times. This could be a read error, since a much larger clone is one nucleotide away. There were TCR beta CDR3 regions amplified from RNA transcripts. In the first-round RT-PCR of the TCR CDR3, the HTBI primer set was used. Each CDR3 protein is one row after TCRdb ran MiXCR on the multiplex PCR reads. Of about 690,000 distinct CDR3 sequences in the sample, 15% to 20% were seen once. This sample is part of a study of T cells in Graves' hyperthyroidism and ophthalmopathy. Across the study: Blood from the periphery was taken at initial diagnosis, before any treatment.

CDR1 is MDHEN, CDR2 SYDVKM, per germline. This CDR3 is built from 16 residues. The TCR originated in a man aged 50-59 years with Graves' hyperthyroidism. The chain employs TRBV28 and TRBJ2-1, with 9 bases lining up with TRBD2. The specimen sequenced was blood. The CDR3 DNA follows: TGTGCCAGCATCACCTCCGGGACTAGCTTTCTAAATGAGCAGCTCTTC. Translated: CASITSGTSFLNEQLF.